This T cell receptor (beta chain) was sequenced during a study of T cell repertoires in cytomegalovirus infection. The study's findings and limits: Carriers of CMV and the relevant HLA type were discriminated by public TCR beta frequency.

A word on this clonotype: What it binds is unknown. One base away lies a much larger clone, so this may be a sequencing read error.

TCRdb itself ran the reads through MiXCR, one entry per CDR3 protein. Among 650,000 to 900,000 distinct CDR3 sequences listed, 30% to 35% were seen once. The clonotype comes from a human donor in good health (CMV status not recorded). Some clones in this sample may be carry-over from other donors' samples. Sequences were derived from cultured CD8+ T cells from PBMCs, sampled from culture after CMV antigen stimulation.

CDR3 sequence reads: CASSPIHWNSNQPQHF. The CDR3 region has the DNA TGTGCCAGCAGTCCTATTCACTGGAATAGCAATCAGCCCCAGCATTTT. J is TRBJ1-5 and V is TRBV6-6; D unclear. The CDR3 is 16 residues long. CDR1 is MNHNY, CDR2 SVGAGI, per germline (reference sequence). With 5 bases removed from V and 0 bases from J, the gap between germline ends came to 14 bases.